These T cell receptor beta chains were read from a single sample in a study of beta chain features in type 1 diabetes. Profiled with immunoSEQ multiplex PCR; TCRdb holds only in-frame clones, not every one. This sample has over 150,000 clones, with about 8.3% found just once. Sequencing used central memory CD4+ T cells from blood. These receptors came from a woman younger than 35 with type 1 diabetes. Both conserved end residues are part of each CDR3. The D gene is left open where the match is weak.

cdr3_length: 15
j_call: TRBJ2-3
d_call: NA
v_call: TRBV6-5
cdr3_aa: CASSGLGVSTDTQYF

cdr3_length: 16
j_call: TRBJ1-5
d_call: NA
v_call: TRBV7-2
cdr3_aa: CASSEIGVRSNQPQHF

cdr3_length: 14
j_call: TRBJ2-5
d_call: NA
v_call: TRBV7-2
cdr3_aa: CASSFGGAAETQYF

cdr3_length: 15
j_call: TRBJ2-5
d_call: TRBD2
v_call: TRBV27
cdr3_aa: CASSFGAGGRETQYF

cdr3_length: 14
j_call: TRBJ2-7
d_call: TRBD1
v_call: TRBV5-6
cdr3_aa: CASSFQQGGYEQYF

cdr3_length: 14
j_call: TRBJ1-2
d_call: NA
v_call: TRBV7-9
cdr3_aa: CASSLGRPGYGYTF

cdr3_length: 14
j_call: TRBJ2-7
d_call: NA
v_call: TRBV19
cdr3_aa: CASSMSLASYEQYF

cdr3_length: 14
j_call: TRBJ2-4
d_call: TRBD1
v_call: TRBV25-1
cdr3_aa: CASSQTGQINIQYF

cdr3_length: 14
j_call: TRBJ1-3
d_call: TRBD1
v_call: TRBV27
cdr3_aa: CASSGGGYGNTIYF

cdr3_length: 15
j_call: TRBJ2-1
d_call: TRBD1
v_call: TRBV7-8
cdr3_aa: CASSLLLQGAYEQFF

cdr3_length: 12
j_call: TRBJ1-5
d_call: NA
v_call: TRBV28
cdr3_aa: CASQTGSQPQHF

cdr3_length: 11
j_call: TRBJ2-5
d_call: NA
v_call: TRBV5-6
cdr3_aa: CASSDQETQYF

cdr3_length: 13
j_call: TRBJ1-6
d_call: NA
v_call: TRBV6-5
cdr3_aa: CASTRGENSPLHF

cdr3_length: 16
j_call: TRBJ2-1
d_call: TRBD2
v_call: TRBV7-2
cdr3_aa: CASSKAGTSAYNEQFF

cdr3_length: 11
j_call: TRBJ1-1
d_call: NA
v_call: TRBV6-5
cdr3_aa: CASSGQGEAFF

cdr3_length: 12
j_call: TRBJ1-1
d_call: NA
v_call: TRBV7-2
cdr3_aa: CASSFFGTEAFF

cdr3_length: 14
j_call: TRBJ1-1
d_call: TRBD1
v_call: TRBV9
cdr3_aa: CASSAVDRGTEAFF

cdr3_length: 17
j_call: TRBJ2-1
d_call: TRBD2
v_call: TRBV7-9
cdr3_aa: CASSWTSGGSSYNEQFF

cdr3_length: 14
j_call: TRBJ2-7
d_call: NA
v_call: TRBV7-2
cdr3_aa: CASSPTLGFYEQYF

cdr3_length: 14
j_call: TRBJ2-7
d_call: NA
v_call: TRBV5-4
cdr3_aa: CASSFAGSSYEQYF

cdr3_length: 16
j_call: TRBJ2-5
d_call: TRBD2
v_call: TRBV7-9
cdr3_aa: CASSFTSGSGRETQYF

cdr3_length: 15
j_call: TRBJ2-1
d_call: TRBD2
v_call: TRBV19
cdr3_aa: CASRGQRGVRNEQFF

cdr3_length: 16
j_call: TRBJ1-1
d_call: NA
v_call: TRBV5-1
cdr3_aa: CASSQMGTGSGTEAFF